This passage covers 32 T cell receptor beta chains from one sample sequenced in a study of CD8+ T cells in alopecia areata (dated by TCRdb to 2016 to 2018). Per the publication, the time point label means: about four weeks on oral tofacitinib. The treatment or condition tag for this specimen amounts to: oral pan-JAK inhibitor, 5-10 mg twice daily. Library construction relied on the immunoSEQ multiplex PCR assay. RNA was extracted from all samples and reverse transcribed into cDNA, which served as template for TCR sequencing. TCRdb stores this immuneACCESS table with in-frame sequences only. Part of the clones is absent; in the studies checked, under half of the shortfall reflects unresolved V genes, and no reason is known for the rest. For this sample the table gives around 190,000 clones, of which less than 65% were detected only once. The top ten clonotypes cover around 4% of the sample. The sample consisted of CD4+ T cells sorted from blood, taken at week 4, from a patient treated with tofacitinib. The source of these receptors is a human donor with alopecia areata.

This clone has just one count. J is TRBJ2-1 and V is TRBV6-5; D not resolved. Germline V gene sequence: CDR1 MNHEY, CDR2 SVGAGI. The CDR3 totals 16 residues. Trimming removed 2 bases at V and 2 bases at J, with 13 bases between. The CDR3 DNA sequence: TGTGCCAGCAGTTACAAAGGCAACAGCCCCTACAATGAGCAGTTCTTC. Its protein is CASSYKGNSPYNEQFF.

V usage is TRBV5-6 and J usage is TRBJ2-5; perhaps D is TRBD1 or TRBD2 (6 bases each). V shed 3 bases and J shed 4 bases, with 16 bases lying between them. The CDR3 sequence is 15 residues long. CDR1 and CDR2 (germline): SGHDT, YYEEEE. Here the CDR3 reads CASSSASWGAETQYF. The CDR3 DNA reads as TGTGCCAGCAGCTCGGCCTCGTGGGGGGCAGAGACCCAGTACTTC.

The table lists this clone with a few counts. The chain has TRBV10-3 and TRBJ1-1; D may be TRBD1 (5 bases). In germline, CDR1 is ENHRY, CDR2 SYGVKD. The V end lost 3 bases, the J end lost 5 bases, and 10 bases lay between the germline ends. The CDR3 loop spans 13 amino acids. The CDR3 DNA reads as TGTGCCATCAGTGACCGGGGGAGGACTGAAGCTTTCTTT. It yields the protein CAISDRGRTEAFF.

This chain joins TRBV11-3 and TRBJ2-5; 9 bases are shared with TRBD1. V lost 4 bases, J lost 3 bases, and 6 bases stayed unmatched. Germline V gene sequence: CDR1 SGHNT, CDR2 YENEEA. The CDR3 has 15 residues. This CDR3 is CASSSGTGNKETQYF. The DNA for the CDR3 is TGTGCCAGCAGCTCTGGGACAGGGAATAAAGAGACCCAGTACTTC.

The chain links TRBV6-5 to TRBJ2-3; D assignment may be TRBD1 or TRBD2 (5 bases each). The CDR3 consists of 13 residues. Looked up from germline, CDR1 is MNHEY and CDR2 is SVGAGI. V lost 5 bases and J lost 5, with 11 bases in between. CDR3: CASSRTGGDTQYF. The CDR3 DNA sequence: TGTGCCAGCAGTCGGACTGGGGGAGATACGCAGTATTTT.

The chain is built from TRBV20-1 and TRBJ1-2; D is uncertain. V lost 4 bases and J lost 4, with 7 bases in between. Germline V gene sequence: CDR1 DFQATT, CDR2 SNEGSKA (reference sequence). This CDR3 is 11 amino acids long. Written as DNA, the CDR3 is TGCAGTGCTATGGACCTCTATGGCTACACCTTC. Translation: CSAMDLYGYTF.

This clone came up a few times. This sequence joins TRBV9 and TRBJ2-5; D call uncertain. This CDR3 has 14 residues. The germline V gene has CDR1 SGDLS and CDR2 YYNGEE. Between the trimmed V and J ends, which lost 0 bases and 5 bases, there was a span of 11 bases. The CDR3 DNA follows: TGTGCCAGCAGCGTAGGAGTTGGGTTGGAGACCCAGTACTTC. This encodes CASSVGVGLETQYF.

The chain carries TRBV10-3 and TRBJ2-7; tentatively, D is TRBD2 (7 bases). The CDR3 covers 17 residues. The V end lost 6 bases, the J end lost 0 bases, and 21 bases lay between the germline ends. CDR1 is ENHRY and CDR2 is SYGVKD in the germline V gene. In nucleotides, the CDR3 is TGTGCCATCAGAGGTGGTCTTACTAGGGGGGGCTCCTACGAGCAGTACTTC. Translation gives CAIRGGLTRGGSYEQYF.

DNA of the CDR3: TGTGCCAGCAGCCCGGACCGGAGCTCCTACGAGCAGTACTTC. Translating gives CASSPDRSSYEQYF. The chain has TRBV6-1 and TRBJ2-7; D is unclear. Trimming removed 6 bases from V and 0 bases from J, with 12 bases in between. This CDR3 spans 14 amino acids. The germline V gene has CDR1 MNHNS and CDR2 SASEGT.

This clone appeared once. The V and J genes are TRBV7-9 and TRBJ1-1; no clear D. The V and J ends lost 6 bases and 2 bases respectively, with 10 bases between them. In germline, CDR1 is SEHNR, CDR2 FQNEAQ (reference sequence). This CDR3 has 13 residues. DNA of the CDR3: TGTGCCAGCAGAAGCCTGGTCAACACTGAAGCTTTCTTT. Protein: CASRSLVNTEAFF.

This sequence joins TRBV7-9 and TRBJ1-1; 8 bases line up with TRBD1. Germline trimming cut 5 bases from V and 4 bases from J; bases unmatched to any gene: 3. This CDR3 spans 13 amino acids. Germline V lookup: CDR1 SEHNR, CDR2 FQNEAQ (reference sequence). DNA for the CDR3: TGTGCCAGCAGCCCACAGGGGGGCACTGAAGCTTTCTTT. Translation: CASSPQGGTEAFF.

V gene TRBV29-1 combines with J gene TRBJ1-1, with D maybe TRBD1 (5 bases). Trimming took off 7 bases at V and 1 base at J, with 16 bases between the two ends. Germline V lookup: CDR1 SQVTM, CDR2 ANQGSEA. The CDR3 length is 14 residues. CDR3 amino acids: CSALDGAKNTEAFF. The CDR3 DNA sequence: TGCAGCGCCCTAGACGGGGCGAAGAACACTGAAGCTTTCTTT.

This clone was seen more than once but under ten times. The CDR3 DNA reads TGCGCCAGCAGCCAGCACAGGGGTGGAGAGACCCAGTACTTC. This encodes CASSQHRGGETQYF. The chain combines TRBV4-3 with TRBJ2-5, with TRBD1 matching over 7 bases. Germline lookup yields CDR1 LGHNA and CDR2 YSLEER. The CDR3 is 14 residues long. V lost 3 bases to trimming and J lost 4 bases; unmatched junction nucleotides: 5.

This clone was detected only a few times. The junction does not match germline at one end; this may be a read error. The chain has TRBV7-7 and TRBJ2-7; D is unresolved. This CDR3 has 15 amino acids. Per germline, CDR1 SSHAT and CDR2 FNYEAQ (reference sequence). The CDR3 nucleotides read TGTGCTAGCAGCCCCGACGGCGACGGCCCCTACGAGCAGTACTTC. Translated, it gives CASSPDGDGPYEQYF.

The chain carries TRBV4-3 and TRBJ2-3; D gene ambiguous. The CDR3 totals 16 residues. V shed 0 bases and J shed 1 base, with 11 bases lying between them. Germline CDR1 and CDR2: LGHNA and YSLEER. The CDR3 sequence is CASSQDSDGGTDTQYF. The CDR3 DNA sequence: TGCGCCAGCAGCCAAGATTCAGATGGCGGCACAGATACGCAGTATTTT.

The chain carries TRBV2 and TRBJ2-3; no firm D call. CDR3 size: 13 residues. Trimming took off 2 bases at V and 6 bases at J, with 9 bases between the two ends. CDR1 and CDR2 from the germline V gene are SNHLY and FYNNEI. DNA of the CDR3: TGTGCCAGCAGTGAAACCCCGGTGGATACGCAGTATTTT. As protein: CASSETPVDTQYF.

V is TRBV15 and J is TRBJ2-5; D remains ambiguous. Trimming stripped 0 bases from V and 7 bases from J, with 9 bases between. The CDR3 covers 13 residues. Germline-derived CDR1 and CDR2 are LNHNV and YYDKDF (reference sequence). The DNA for the CDR3 is TGTGCCACCAGCAGAGATAGCCCTGGGACCCAGTACTTC. It translates to CATSRDSPGTQYF.

This clone was counted a few times. The rearrangement uses TRBV25-1 and TRBJ1-1; D uncertain. The CDR3 covers 13 residues. Germline V gene data show CDR1 as MGHDK and CDR2 as SYGVNS. V lost 7 bases and J lost 7, with 16 bases in between. This CDR3 is CASKVAERSEAFF. CDR3 DNA sequence: TGTGCCAGCAAAGTTGCGGAAAGGAGTGAAGCTTTCTTT. Looking up the rest from reference TRBV25-1 and TRBJ1-1 gives the full variable domain: EADIYQTPRYLVIGTGKKITLECSQTMGHDKMYWYQQDPGMELHLIHYSYGVNSTEKGDLSSESTVSRIRTEHFPLTLESARPSHTSQYLCASKVAERSEAFFGQGTRLTVV.

This sequence joins TRBV27 and TRBJ1-6; a possible D gene is TRBD1 (6 bases). This CDR3 is built from 13 residues. CDR1 MNHEY and CDR2 SMNVEV come from the germline V gene (reference sequence). The V end was cut by 9 bases, the J end by 3 bases, with 9 bases between. CDR3 region: CASTGYYNSPLHF. DNA of the CDR3: TGTGCCAGTACAGGGTACTATAATTCACCCCTCCACTTT.

CDR3 residues: CASSQGIGGPNTEAFF. In nucleotides, the CDR3 is TGCGCCAGCAGCCAGGGTATAGGGGGCCCGAACACTGAAGCTTTCTTT. V and J are TRBV4-3 and TRBJ1-1; 7 nucleotides align to TRBD1. This CDR3 spans 16 amino acids. V was clipped by 3 bases and J by 1 base; unmatched bases: 8. The germline V gene has CDR1 LGHNA and CDR2 YSLEER.

The chain couples TRBV30 to TRBJ1-1; a possible D gene is TRBD1 (6 bases). There are 13 residues in the CDR3. V lost 7 bases and J lost 10, with 22 bases in between. CDR1 and CDR2 (germline): GTSNPN, SVGIG (reference sequence). CDR3 bases: TGTGCCTTAGATCCGGGACATCTGGTAGGAGCTTTCTTT. As protein: CALDPGHLVGAFF.

This clone turned up a few times. V is TRBV10-3 and J is TRBJ1-6, with TRBD1 identical over 8 bases. The CDR3 is 13 residues long. J was trimmed by 8 bases and V by 9 bases; bases with no gene match: 6. Germline V CDR1 and CDR2: ENHRY, SYGVKD. The CDR3 DNA sequence: TGTGCCATTAGCACAGGGGGGGATTCACCCCTCCACTTT. Translating gives CAISTGGDSPLHF.

Only a few counts were recorded for this clone. The chain recombines TRBV4-2 with TRBJ2-3; 8 bases map to TRBD2. Germline trimming cut 4 bases from V and 1 base from J; bases unmatched to any gene: 7. The CDR3 is made up of 16 amino acids. CDR1 is LGHNA, CDR2 YNFKEQ, per germline. In nucleotides, the CDR3 is TGTGCCAGCAGCCGGAAACTTAGCGGGGGCACAGATACGCAGTATTTT. It is translated as CASSRKLSGGTDTQYF.

Worth noting for this clone: The sample contains more than one DNA sequence encoding this CDR3. This chain links TRBV5-1 with TRBJ2-3; D call uncertain. CDR1 and CDR2 from the germline V gene are SGHRS and YFSETQ. The CDR3 sequence is 12 residues long. V was clipped by 0 bases and J by 5 bases, with 4 bases between them. The CDR3 loop reads CASSLVGDTQYF. The CDR3 DNA follows: TGCGCCAGCAGCTTGGTGGGAGATACGCAGTATTTT.

The rearrangement uses TRBV18 and TRBJ2-1, with D possibly matching TRBD2 (5 bases). Germline loops: CDR1 KGHSH, CDR2 LQKENI. The ends were cut back, 3 bases at V and 0 bases at J, with 6 bases in the middle. This CDR3 is built from 14 residues. The CDR3 sequence is CASSPGSSYNEQFF. Written as DNA, the CDR3 is TGTGCCAGCTCACCTGGGAGCTCCTACAATGAGCAGTTCTTC.

The chain joins TRBV30 to TRBJ1-6; D gene ambiguous. Trimming stripped 0 bases from V and 12 bases from J, with 12 bases between. Germline loops: CDR1 GTSNPN, CDR2 SVGIG (reference sequence). This CDR3 has 13 residues. DNA for the CDR3: TGTGCCTGGAGTGTTTTTGTGGCGGAACCCCTCCACTTT. Its translation is CAWSVFVAEPLHF.

In this sample, this clone turned up a few times. J is TRBJ1-1 and V is TRBV18, with D uncertain. Trimming took off 5 bases at V and 0 bases at J, with 10 bases between the two ends. This CDR3 contains 14 residues. From germline, CDR1 is KGHSH and CDR2 LQKENI. The CDR3 spells CASSSDLLNTEAFF. Written as DNA, the CDR3 is TGTGCCAGCTCATCGGACCTCTTGAACACTGAAGCTTTCTTT.

The rearrangement uses TRBV27 and TRBJ2-7, with 7 nucleotides matching TRBD1. This CDR3 comprises 14 residues. With 4 bases clipped from V and 3 bases from J, the junction kept 6 bases outside the gene matches. Germline V gives CDR1 MNHEY, CDR2 SMNVEV (reference sequence). The CDR3 DNA follows: TGTGCCAGCAGTTCATACAGGGGTCTCTACGAGCAGTACTTC. Amino acids: CASSSYRGLYEQYF.

There are a few counts of this clone. The chain carries TRBV5-6 and TRBJ2-5; tentative D call: TRBD1 (6 bases). Germline V lookup: CDR1 SGHDT, CDR2 YYEEEE. The CDR3 consists of 16 residues. V was cut by 3 bases and J by 1 base, with 16 bases left in between. The CDR3 DNA is TGTGCCAGCAGCTCCGACCGGGGACAACTCCAAGAGACCCAGTACTTC. Translating gives CASSSDRGQLQETQYF.

This clone was detected a few times. The chain joins TRBV11-2 to TRBJ2-7; D unclear. CDR1 and CDR2 (germline): SGHAT, FQNNGV. The CDR3 covers 12 residues. Trimming took off 4 bases at V and 3 bases at J, with 7 bases between the two ends. CDR3 sequence reads: CASSSTLYEQYF. The DNA of the CDR3 is TGTGCCAGCAGCTCAACCCTCTACGAGCAGTACTTC.

The chain carries TRBV2 and TRBJ1-2, with D perhaps TRBD1 (5 bases). The V gene's germline CDR1 is SNHLY and CDR2 FYNNEI. Trimming shortened V by 11 bases and J by 6 bases, and 22 bases separated the two germline ends. The CDR3 length is 14 residues. The CDR3 loop reads CAGKGSPATHGYTF. CDR3 nucleotides: TGTGCCGGGAAGGGGAGCCCGGCTACGCATGGCTACACCTTC.

Concerning this clone: At one of its ends the junction is not consistent with the germline gene, which may arise from a read error. The chain has TRBV6-5 and TRBJ1-2; tentatively, D is TRBD1 (6 bases). Per the germline V gene, CDR1 is MNHEY and CDR2 is SVGAGI. The CDR3 runs to 15 residues. The CDR3 nucleotides are TGTGCCAGCAGTTTTGCCCCAGGACAGTCTACGGGCAGCCACTTC. Translation: CASSFAPGQSTGSHF.